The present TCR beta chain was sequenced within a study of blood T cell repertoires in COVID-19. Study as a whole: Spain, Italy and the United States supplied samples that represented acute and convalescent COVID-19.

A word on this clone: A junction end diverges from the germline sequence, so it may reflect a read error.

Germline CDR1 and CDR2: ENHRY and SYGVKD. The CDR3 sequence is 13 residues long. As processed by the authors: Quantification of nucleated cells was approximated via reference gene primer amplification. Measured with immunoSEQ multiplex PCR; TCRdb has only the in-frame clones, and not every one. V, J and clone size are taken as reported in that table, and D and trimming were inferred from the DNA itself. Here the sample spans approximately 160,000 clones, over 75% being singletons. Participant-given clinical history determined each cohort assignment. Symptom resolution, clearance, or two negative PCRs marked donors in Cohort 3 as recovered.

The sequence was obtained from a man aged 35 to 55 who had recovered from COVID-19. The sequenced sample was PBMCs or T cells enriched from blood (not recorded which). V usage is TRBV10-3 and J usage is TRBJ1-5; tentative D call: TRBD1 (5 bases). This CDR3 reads CASSSTADPPQHF. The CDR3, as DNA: TGTGCCAGCAGTTCGACAGCAGATCCGCCCCAGCATTTT.